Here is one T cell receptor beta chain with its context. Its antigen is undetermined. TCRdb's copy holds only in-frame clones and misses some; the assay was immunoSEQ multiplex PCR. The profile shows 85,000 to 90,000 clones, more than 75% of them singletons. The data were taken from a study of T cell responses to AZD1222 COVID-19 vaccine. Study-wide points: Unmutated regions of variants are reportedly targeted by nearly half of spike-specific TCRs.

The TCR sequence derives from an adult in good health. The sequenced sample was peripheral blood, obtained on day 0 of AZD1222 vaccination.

CDR3 sequence reads: CASSAPPGVNTEAFF. The CDR3 DNA reads TGTGCCAGCAGCGCACCTCCAGGGGTTAATACTGAAGCTTTCTTT. J is TRBJ1-1 and V is TRBV5-8; a weak D match, TRBD1 (6 bases). This CDR3 has 15 amino acids. The germline gives CDR1 SGHTS, CDR2 YDEGEE. V gave up 4 bases and J gave up 5 bases, with 18 bases separating them.